This T cell receptor (beta chain) stems from a study of beta chain features in type 1 diabetes. Every isolated RNA sample was fully reverse transcribed, so sequencing captured expressed TCRB transcripts. Assay: immunoSEQ multiplex PCR; the TCRdb copy retains only in-frame clones and omits some. The sample holds about 160,000 clones; approximately 10% are singletons and the top ten take 0.65% to 0.9%. Regarding this clone: Its specificity is unknown.

The CDR3 has 14 residues. Germline V gene lookup returns CDR1 SGHAT and CDR2 FQDESV (reference sequence). V lost 5 bases to trimming and J lost 12 bases, with 20 bases between them. General observations from the study: Shorter templates may be favored by PCR, equally so in patients and controls. A moderate, significant TCRB CDR3 shortening appeared in type 1 diabetes across four CD4+ subsets.

Input material: central memory CD4+ T cells from blood. The TCR originated in a woman aged 25 to 39 with type 1 diabetes. The chain uses TRBV11-1 and TRBJ2-1; a possible D gene is TRBD2 (6 bases). CDR3 residues: CASSNPGTQYRQFF. For the CDR3, the DNA is TGTGCCAGCAGCAATCCCGGGACTCAATACAGGCAGTTCTTC.